This T cell receptor (beta chain) came from a study of T cell responses to AZD1222 COVID-19 vaccine. Findings and limits, study-wide: Only after the peak T cell response were repertoires sampled. Baseline antibody screening turned up just six or seven seropositive AZD1222 recipients.

CDR3 length equals 17 residues. The V gene's germline CDR1 is LNHDA and CDR2 SQIVND (reference sequence). Trimming took 6 bases from V and 5 from J; bases not matched to a gene: 18. Repertoires were generated with immunoSEQ multiplex PCR, while TCRdb's copy carries only in-frame clones and drops some. Of 100,000 to 150,000 clones listed, roughly 90% are singletons. Note on this clone: What it binds is unknown.

The sequencing here drew on peripheral blood, taken on day 0 of AZD1222 vaccination. The TCR was taken from an adult in good health. This chain joins TRBV19 and TRBJ1-2; 7 bases map to TRBD1. CDR3 sequence: CASRTSSRGSSLYGYTF. The CDR3 nucleotides read TGTGCCAGTAGGACCTCGTCCAGGGGGTCTTCTTTATATGGCTACACCTTC.